These 6 T cell receptor beta chains were sequenced from one sample in a study of OX40 agonist ivuxolimab in advanced cancers. Generated by immunoSEQ multiplex PCR, the TCRdb table keeps only in-frame clones and is missing some. This repertoire shows roughly 67,000 clones, 80% to 95% found once; its top ten account for approximately 9.3%. The sample in question was CD4+ or CD8+ T cells sorted from blood, obtained in a trial of the OX40 agonist ivuxolimab. Receptors originate from an adult with an advanced solid tumor such as melanoma, head and neck, liver or kidney cancer.

The gene calls are TRBV5-1 and TRBJ1-1; no clear D gene. CDR3 length: 14 amino acids. Trimming removed 3 bases from V and 5 bases from J, with 14 bases in between. The germline gives CDR1 SGHRS, CDR2 YFSETQ. DNA of the CDR3: TGCGCCAGCAGCTCCCTTGCCCCCGGGACTGAAGCTTTCTTT. It specifies CASSSLAPGTEAFF.

The rearrangement links TRBV6-4 to TRBJ1-2, with D unclear. The ends were cut back, 2 bases at V and 4 bases at J, with 8 bases in the middle. From germline, CDR1 is MRHNA and CDR2 SNTAGT. CDR3 length equals 13 residues. The CDR3 sequence: CASSDALGYGYTF. For the CDR3, the DNA is TGTGCCAGCAGTGACGCGTTGGGCTATGGCTACACCTTC.

The chain joins TRBV6-5 to TRBJ2-7; D unresolved. CDR3 length: 14 amino acids. V was pared by 6 bases and J by 1 base, with 13 bases between. From germline, CDR1 is MNHEY and CDR2 SVGAGI. Here the CDR3 reads CASSPLAGSYEQYF. CDR3 DNA: TGTGCCAGCAGCCCCCTCGCAGGATCCTACGAGCAGTACTTC.

V gene TRBV7-8 combines with J gene TRBJ2-1; possibly TRBD1 or TRBD2 for D (6 bases each). From germline, CDR1 is SGHVS and CDR2 FQNEAQ. The V end lost 5 bases, the J end lost 9 bases, and 20 bases lay between the germline ends. This CDR3 has 15 residues. The CDR3 is CASSPRDWLQGEQFF. The CDR3 nucleotides read TGTGCCAGCAGCCCGAGGGACTGGCTACAGGGTGAGCAGTTCTTC.

The chain has TRBV27 and TRBJ2-1, with D hard to call. In germline, CDR1 is MNHEY, CDR2 SMNVEV (reference sequence). V lost 0 bases and J 8 bases, leaving 8 bases between the germline ends. This CDR3 has 13 amino acids. The CDR3 DNA reads as TGTGCCAGCAGTTTATCGACAACATATGAGCAGTTCTTC. Translated: CASSLSTTYEQFF.

This chain joins TRBV27 and TRBJ1-1, with D hard to call. Trimming left V 2 bases short and J 5 bases short, with 9 bases between. Germline-derived CDR1 and CDR2 are MNHEY and SMNVEV (reference sequence). The CDR3 has 13 residues. The CDR3 loop reads CASSLGLWTEAFF. The CDR3, as DNA: TGTGCCAGCAGTTTAGGGCTATGGACTGAAGCTTTCTTT.